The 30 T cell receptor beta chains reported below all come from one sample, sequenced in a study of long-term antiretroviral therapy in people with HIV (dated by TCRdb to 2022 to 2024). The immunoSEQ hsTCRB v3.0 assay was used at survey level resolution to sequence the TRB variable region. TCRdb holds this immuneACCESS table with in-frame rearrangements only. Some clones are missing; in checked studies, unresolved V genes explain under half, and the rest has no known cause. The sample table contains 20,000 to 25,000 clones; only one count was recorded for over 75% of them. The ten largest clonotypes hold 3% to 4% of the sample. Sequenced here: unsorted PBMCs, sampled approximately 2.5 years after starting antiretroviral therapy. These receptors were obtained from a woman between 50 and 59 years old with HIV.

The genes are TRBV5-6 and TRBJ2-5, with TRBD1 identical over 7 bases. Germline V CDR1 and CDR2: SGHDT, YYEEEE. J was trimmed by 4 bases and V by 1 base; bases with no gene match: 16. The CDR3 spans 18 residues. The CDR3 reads CASSLSATGKDLSETQYF. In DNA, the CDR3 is TGTGCCAGCAGCTTGTCTGCGACAGGGAAGGATCTGTCAGAGACCCAGTACTTC.

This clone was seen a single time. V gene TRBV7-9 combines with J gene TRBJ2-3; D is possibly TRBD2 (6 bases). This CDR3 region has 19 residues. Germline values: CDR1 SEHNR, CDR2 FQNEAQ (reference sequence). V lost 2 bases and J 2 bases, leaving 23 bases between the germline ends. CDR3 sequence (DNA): TGTGCCAGCAGCTTACTATCGGGGTTCGTAGGCGGGGTCACAGATACGCAGTATTTT. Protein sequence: CASSLLSGFVGGVTDTQYF.

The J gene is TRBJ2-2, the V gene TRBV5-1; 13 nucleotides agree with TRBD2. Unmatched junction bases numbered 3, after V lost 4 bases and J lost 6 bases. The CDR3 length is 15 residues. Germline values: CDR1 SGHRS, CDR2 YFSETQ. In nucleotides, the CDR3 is TGCGCCAGCAGCCGGACTAGCGGGAGCTCCGGGGAGCTGTTTTTT. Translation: CASSRTSGSSGELFF.

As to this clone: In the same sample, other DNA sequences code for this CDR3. The CDR3, as DNA: TGTGCCAGCAGCCTAGTCGGGGGGACCTACGAGCAGTACTTC. Encoded protein: CASSLVGGTYEQYF. V is TRBV13 and J is TRBJ2-7, with TRBD2 identical over 7 bases. This CDR3 has 14 residues. The ends lost 5 bases at V and 2 bases at J; junction bases unmatched: 6. Germline-derived CDR1 and CDR2 are PRHDT and FYEKMQ (reference sequence).

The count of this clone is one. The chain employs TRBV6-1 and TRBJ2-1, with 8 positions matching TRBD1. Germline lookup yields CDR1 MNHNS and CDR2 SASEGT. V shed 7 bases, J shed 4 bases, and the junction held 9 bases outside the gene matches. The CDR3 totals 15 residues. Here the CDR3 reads CASTLGQGTYNEQFF. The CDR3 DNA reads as TGTGCCAGCACCCTAGGACAGGGAACTTACAATGAGCAGTTCTTC.

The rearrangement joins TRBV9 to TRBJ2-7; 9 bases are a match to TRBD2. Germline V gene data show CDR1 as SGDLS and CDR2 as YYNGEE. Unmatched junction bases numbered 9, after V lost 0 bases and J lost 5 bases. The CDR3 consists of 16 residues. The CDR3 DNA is TGTGCCAGCAGCGTAGGGAGGGCGGGAGGGCAGGACGAGCAGTACTTC. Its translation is CASSVGRAGGQDEQYF.

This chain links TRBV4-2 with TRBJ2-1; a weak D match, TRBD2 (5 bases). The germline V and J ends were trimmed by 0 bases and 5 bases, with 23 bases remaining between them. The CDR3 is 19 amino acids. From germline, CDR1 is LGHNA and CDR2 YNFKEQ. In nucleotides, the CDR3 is TGTGCCAGCAGCCAAGAATCTCCCCCTAACAGCGGACTTAACAATGAGCAGTTCTTC. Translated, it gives CASSQESPPNSGLNNEQFF.

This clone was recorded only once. The CDR3 is CASSIAAGTYGYTF. The DNA of the CDR3 is TGTGCCAGTAGTATAGCGGCAGGAACCTATGGCTACACCTTC. The chain has TRBV19 and TRBJ1-2; D remains unclear. In germline, CDR1 is LNHDA, CDR2 SQIVND (reference sequence). V was clipped by 1 base and J by 4 bases, with 10 bases between them. CDR3 length: 14 amino acids.

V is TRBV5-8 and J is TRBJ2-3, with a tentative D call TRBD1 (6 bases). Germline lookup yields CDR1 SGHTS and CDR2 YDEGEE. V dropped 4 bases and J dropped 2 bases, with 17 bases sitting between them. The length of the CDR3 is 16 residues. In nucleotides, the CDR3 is TGTGCCAGCAGCCCATACAGGGTTGAGGTCACAGATACGCAGTATTTT. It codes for CASSPYRVEVTDTQYF. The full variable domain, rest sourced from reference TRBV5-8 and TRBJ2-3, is EAGVTQSPTHLIKTRGQQATLRCSPISGHTSVYWYQQALGLGLQFLLWYDEGEERNRGNFPPRFSGRQFPNYSSELNVNALELEDSALYLCASSPYRVEVTDTQYFGPGTRLTVL.

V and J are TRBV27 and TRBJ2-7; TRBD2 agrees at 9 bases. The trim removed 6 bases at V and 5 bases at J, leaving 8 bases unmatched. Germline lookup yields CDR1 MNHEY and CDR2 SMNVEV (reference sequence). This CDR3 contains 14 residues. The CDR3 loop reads CASRVSGSRNEQYF. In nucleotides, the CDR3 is TGTGCCAGCAGAGTTAGCGGGAGCCGGAACGAGCAGTACTTC.

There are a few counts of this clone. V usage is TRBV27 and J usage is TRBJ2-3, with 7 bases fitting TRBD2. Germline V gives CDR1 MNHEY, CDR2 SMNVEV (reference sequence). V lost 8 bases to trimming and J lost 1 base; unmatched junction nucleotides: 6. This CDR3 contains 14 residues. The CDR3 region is CASGRELGTDTQYF. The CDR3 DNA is TGTGCCAGCGGGCGGGAGCTGGGCACAGATACGCAGTATTTT.

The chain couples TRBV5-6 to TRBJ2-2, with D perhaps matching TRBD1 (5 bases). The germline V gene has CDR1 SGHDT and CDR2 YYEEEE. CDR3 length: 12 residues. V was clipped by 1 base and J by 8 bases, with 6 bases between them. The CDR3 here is CASSLWTGELFF. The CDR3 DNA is TGTGCCAGCAGCTTGTGGACAGGGGAGCTGTTTTTT.

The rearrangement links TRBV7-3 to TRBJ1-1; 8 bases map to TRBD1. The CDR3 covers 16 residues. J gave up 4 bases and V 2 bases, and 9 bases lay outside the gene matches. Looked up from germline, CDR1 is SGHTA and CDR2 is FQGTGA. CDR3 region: CASSLFPGTGGTEAFF. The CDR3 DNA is TGTGCCAGCAGCTTATTTCCCGGGACAGGTGGCACTGAAGCTTTCTTT.

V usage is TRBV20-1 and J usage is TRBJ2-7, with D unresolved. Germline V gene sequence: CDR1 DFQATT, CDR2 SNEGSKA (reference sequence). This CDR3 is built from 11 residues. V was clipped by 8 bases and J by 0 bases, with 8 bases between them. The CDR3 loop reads CSPWASYEQYF. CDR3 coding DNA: TGCAGTCCTTGGGCCTCCTACGAGCAGTACTTC.

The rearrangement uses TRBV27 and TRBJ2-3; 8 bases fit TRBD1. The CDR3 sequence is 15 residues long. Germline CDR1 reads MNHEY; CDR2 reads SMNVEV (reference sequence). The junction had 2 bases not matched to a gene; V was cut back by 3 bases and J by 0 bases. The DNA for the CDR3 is TGTGCCAGCAGTTTGACAGGGGCGAGCACAGATACGCAGTATTTT. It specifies CASSLTGASTDTQYF.

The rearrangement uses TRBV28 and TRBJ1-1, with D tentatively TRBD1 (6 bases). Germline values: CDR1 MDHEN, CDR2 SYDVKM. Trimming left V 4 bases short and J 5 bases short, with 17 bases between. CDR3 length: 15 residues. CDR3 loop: CASSSPESGATEAFF. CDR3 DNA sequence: TGTGCCAGCAGTTCCCCCGAATCGGGGGCTACTGAAGCTTTCTTT.

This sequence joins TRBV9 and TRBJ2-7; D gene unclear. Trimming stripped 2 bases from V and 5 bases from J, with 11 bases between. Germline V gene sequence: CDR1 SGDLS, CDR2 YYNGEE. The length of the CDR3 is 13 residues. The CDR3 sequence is CASSVAPSHEQYF. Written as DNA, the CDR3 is TGTGCCAGCAGCGTGGCACCGTCCCACGAGCAGTACTTC.

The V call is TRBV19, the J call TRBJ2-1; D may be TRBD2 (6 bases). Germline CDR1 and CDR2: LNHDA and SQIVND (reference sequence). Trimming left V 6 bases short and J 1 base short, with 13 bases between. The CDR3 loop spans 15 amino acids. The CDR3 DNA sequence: TGTGCCAGTAGGAGTTGGGGAGGTTCCTACAATGAGCAGTTCTTC. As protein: CASRSWGGSYNEQFF.

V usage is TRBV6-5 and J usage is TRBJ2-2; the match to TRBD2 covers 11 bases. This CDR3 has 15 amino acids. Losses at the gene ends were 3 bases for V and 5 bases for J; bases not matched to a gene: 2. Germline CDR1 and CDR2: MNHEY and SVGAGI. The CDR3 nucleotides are TGTGCCAGCAGTTATCGACTAGCGGGGACCGGGGAGCTGTTTTTT. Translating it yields CASSYRLAGTGELFF.

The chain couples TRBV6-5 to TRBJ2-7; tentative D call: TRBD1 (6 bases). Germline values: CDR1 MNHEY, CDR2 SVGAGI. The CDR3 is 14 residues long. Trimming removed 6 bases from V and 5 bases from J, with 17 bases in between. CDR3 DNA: TGTGCCAGCAGGGGGGCCTTCTCCCCCAACGAGCAGTACTTC. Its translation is CASRGAFSPNEQYF.

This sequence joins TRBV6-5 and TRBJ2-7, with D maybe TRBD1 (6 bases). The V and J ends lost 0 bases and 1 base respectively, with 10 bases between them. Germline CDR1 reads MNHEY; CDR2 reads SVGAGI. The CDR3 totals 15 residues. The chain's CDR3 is CASSYSGTLSYEQYF. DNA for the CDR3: TGTGCCAGCAGTTACTCCGGGACACTTTCCTACGAGCAGTACTTC.

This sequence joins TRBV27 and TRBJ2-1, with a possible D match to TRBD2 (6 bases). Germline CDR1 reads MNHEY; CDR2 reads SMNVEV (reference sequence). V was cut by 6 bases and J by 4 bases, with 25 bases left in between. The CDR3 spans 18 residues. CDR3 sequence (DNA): TGTGCCAGCAGCTCCCCCGGCGGGGCGGGATTTAGGTACAATGAGCAGTTCTTC. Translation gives CASSSPGGAGFRYNEQFF.

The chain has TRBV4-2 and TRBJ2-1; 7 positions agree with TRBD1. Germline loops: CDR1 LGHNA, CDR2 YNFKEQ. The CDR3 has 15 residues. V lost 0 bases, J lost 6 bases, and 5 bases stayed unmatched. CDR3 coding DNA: TGTGCCAGCAGCCAAGATGTGGCAGGGGGCAATGAGCAGTTCTTC. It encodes CASSQDVAGGNEQFF.

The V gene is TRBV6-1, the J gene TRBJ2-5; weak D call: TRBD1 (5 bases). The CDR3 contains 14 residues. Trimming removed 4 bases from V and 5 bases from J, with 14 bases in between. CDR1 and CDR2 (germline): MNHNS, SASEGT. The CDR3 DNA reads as TGTGCCAGCAGTGCACAGGTGGTAGGTGAGACCCAGTACTTC. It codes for CASSAQVVGETQYF.

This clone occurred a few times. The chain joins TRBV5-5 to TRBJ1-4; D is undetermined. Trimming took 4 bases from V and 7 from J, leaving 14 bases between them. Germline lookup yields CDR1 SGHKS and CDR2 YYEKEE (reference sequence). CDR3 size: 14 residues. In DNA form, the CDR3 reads TGTGCCAGCAGCACCCCGGGTGTAGGTGAAAAACTGTTTTTT. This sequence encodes CASSTPGVGEKLFF.

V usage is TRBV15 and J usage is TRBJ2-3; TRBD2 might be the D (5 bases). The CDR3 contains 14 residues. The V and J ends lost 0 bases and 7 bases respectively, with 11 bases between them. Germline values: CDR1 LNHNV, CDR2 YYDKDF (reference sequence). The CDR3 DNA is TGTGCCACCAGCAGAGATAGAGCGGAGTATACGCAGTATTTT. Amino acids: CATSRDRAEYTQYF.

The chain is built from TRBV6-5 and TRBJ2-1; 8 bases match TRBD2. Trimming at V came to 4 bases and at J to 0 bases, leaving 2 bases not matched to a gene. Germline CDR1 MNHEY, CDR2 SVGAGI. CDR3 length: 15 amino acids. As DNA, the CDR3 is TGTGCCAGCAGTTTTAGCGGGGTCTCCTACAATGAGCAGTTCTTC. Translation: CASSFSGVSYNEQFF.

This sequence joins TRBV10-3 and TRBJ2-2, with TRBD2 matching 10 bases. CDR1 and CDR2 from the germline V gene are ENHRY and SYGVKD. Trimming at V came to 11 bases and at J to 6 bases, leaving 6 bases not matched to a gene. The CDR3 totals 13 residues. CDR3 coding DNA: TGTGCCGTCCAGCGGGAGGGCCCCGGGGAGCTGTTTTTT. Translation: CAVQREGPGELFF.

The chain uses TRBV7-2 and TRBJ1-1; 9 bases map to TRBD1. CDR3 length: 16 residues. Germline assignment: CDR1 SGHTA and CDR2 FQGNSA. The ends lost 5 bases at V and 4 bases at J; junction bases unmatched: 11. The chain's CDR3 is CASSPVGTGIGTEAFF. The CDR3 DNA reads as TGTGCCAGCAGCCCCGTGGGGACAGGGATTGGCACTGAAGCTTTCTTT. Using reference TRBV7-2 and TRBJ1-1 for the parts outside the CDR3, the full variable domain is GAGVSQSPSNKVTEKGKDVELRCDPISGHTALYWYRQSLGQGLEFLIYFQGNSAPDKSGLPSDRFSAERTGGSVSTLTIQRTQQEDSAVYLCASSPVGTGIGTEAFFGQGTRLTVV.

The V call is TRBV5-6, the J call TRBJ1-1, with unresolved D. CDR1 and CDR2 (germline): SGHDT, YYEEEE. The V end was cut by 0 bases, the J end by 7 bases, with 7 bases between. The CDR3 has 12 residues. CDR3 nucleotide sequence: TGTGCCAGCAGCTTGGGGGCCTATGAAGCTTTCTTT. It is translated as CASSLGAYEAFF.